This T cell receptor (beta chain) was identified in a study of CD8 T cells in Susac syndrome. TCR beta was sequenced from blood CD8+ and CD4+ T cells. Multiple sclerosis controls were treatment-naive patients with stable or active relapsing-remitting disease. TEMRA cells were FACS-enriched, while CD8+ and CD4+ T cells were negatively isolated. The RNA input was roughly 0.45 to 1 ug, and it was reverse transcribed with random hexamers. Across 54 Vbeta and 13 Jbeta, TCR beta CDR3 was amplified with immunoSEQ multiplex PCR. TCRdb used MiXCR to reprocess the immunoSEQ multiplex PCR reads, holding one entry per CDR3 protein. The sample holds about 250,000 distinct CDR3 sequences, roughly 93% seen once. The CDR3 runs to 13 residues. Germline V gene data show CDR1 as DFQATT and CDR2 as SNEGSKA (reference sequence). V shed 6 bases and J shed 0 bases, with 11 bases lying between them.

This sequence originates from a human donor with multiple sclerosis. The J gene is TRBJ1-1, the V gene TRBV20-1, with D possibly matching TRBD1 (6 bases). The specimen sequenced was CD4+ T cells from PBMCs. The CDR3 here is CSALRTVNTEAFF. The CDR3 nucleotides read TGCAGTGCCCTGAGGACAGTGAACACTGAAGCTTTCTTT.